This T cell receptor (beta chain) was sequenced for a study of vaccination effects on CD4 cells after COVID-19. Study details: Of the BNT162b2 and mRNA-1273 vaccines, participants received two doses of one or the other.

Clones were sequenced by immunoSEQ multiplex PCR, and TCRdb holds only the in-frame ones, with some missing. The sample shows roughly 35,000 clones, about 70% of them seen only once. The germline V and J ends were trimmed by 3 bases and 11 bases, with 16 bases remaining between them. Looked up from germline, CDR1 is SGHRS and CDR2 is YFSETQ. The CDR3 loop spans 13 amino acids. Expansion of antigen-specific CD4+ T cells with viral peptide pools was carried out by the ViraFEST assay before sequencing. Isolating CD4+ T cells followed approximately nine days of culture. Nucleocapsid antibodies stayed negative before and after vaccination, showing no earlier SARS-CoV-2 infection. Cultures used roughly 2 million PBMC per well, roughly 9.8 IU/ml IL-2 and 9.5 to 10 ug/ml peptides. This clone was counted between two and nine times. Its specificity is unknown.

V gene TRBV5-1 combines with J gene TRBJ2-3; tentatively, D is TRBD2 (6 bases). The input for sequencing was CD4+ T cells from PBMCs cultured with HCoV-OC43 spike peptides, taken before COVID-19 vaccination. Subset indicated: HCoV-OC43 spike overlapping peptide pool stimulation. This clonotype was obtained from a human donor who received a COVID-19 vaccine. The CDR3 sequence is CASSSQRGWEQYF. The CDR3 DNA sequence: TGCGCCAGCAGCTCCCAACGGGGGTGGGAGCAGTATTTT. The variable domain in full, with the rest retrieved from reference TRBV5-1 and TRBJ2-3, is KAGVTQTPRYLIKTRGQQVTLSCSPISGHRSVSWYQQTPGQGLQFLFEYFSETQRNKGNFPGRFSGRQFSNSRSEMNVSTLELGDSALYLCASSSQRGWEQYFGPGTRLTVL.